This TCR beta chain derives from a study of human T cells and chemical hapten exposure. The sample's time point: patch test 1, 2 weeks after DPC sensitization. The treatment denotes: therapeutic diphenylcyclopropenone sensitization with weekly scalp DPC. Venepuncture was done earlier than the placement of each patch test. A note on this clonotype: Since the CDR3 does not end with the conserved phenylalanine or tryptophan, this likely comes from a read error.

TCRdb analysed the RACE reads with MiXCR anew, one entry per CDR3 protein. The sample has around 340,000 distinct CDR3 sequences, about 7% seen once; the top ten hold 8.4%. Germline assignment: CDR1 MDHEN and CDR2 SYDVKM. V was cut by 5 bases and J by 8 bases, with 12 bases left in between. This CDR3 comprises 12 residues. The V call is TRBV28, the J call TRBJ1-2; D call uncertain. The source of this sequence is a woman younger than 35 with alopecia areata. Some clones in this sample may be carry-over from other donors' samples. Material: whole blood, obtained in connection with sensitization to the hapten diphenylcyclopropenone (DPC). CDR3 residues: CASSLRRAGYTI. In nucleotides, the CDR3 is TGTGCCAGCAGTCTACGCCGCGCCGGCTACACCATC.